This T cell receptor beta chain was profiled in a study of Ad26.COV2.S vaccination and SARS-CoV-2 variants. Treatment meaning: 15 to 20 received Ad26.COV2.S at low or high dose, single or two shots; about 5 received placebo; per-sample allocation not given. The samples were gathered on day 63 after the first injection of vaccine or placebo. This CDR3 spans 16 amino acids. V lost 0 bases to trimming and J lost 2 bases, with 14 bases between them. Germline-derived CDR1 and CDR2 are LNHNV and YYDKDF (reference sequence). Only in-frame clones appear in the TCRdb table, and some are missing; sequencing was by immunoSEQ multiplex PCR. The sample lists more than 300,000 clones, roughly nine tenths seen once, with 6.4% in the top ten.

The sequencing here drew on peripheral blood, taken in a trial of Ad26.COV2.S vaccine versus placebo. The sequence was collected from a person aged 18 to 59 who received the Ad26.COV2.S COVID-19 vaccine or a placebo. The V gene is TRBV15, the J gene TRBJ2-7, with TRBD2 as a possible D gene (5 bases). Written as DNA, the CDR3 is TGTGCCACCAGCAGAGATGTCGGGAAAAGGGCCTACGAGCAGTACTTC. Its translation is CATSRDVGKRAYEQYF.